The 19 T cell receptor beta chains presented below share a single source sample, sequenced in a study of tumor and adjacent non-tumor tissue in lung cancer. This sample's RNA came from whole unsorted tissue. The normal lung tissue was taken more than 3 cm from the tumor edge. Three rounds of nested PCR, following a modified ARM-PCR protocol, produced the TCRbeta library. TCRdb re-analysed the multiplex PCR reads in MiXCR, keeping a single row per CDR3 protein. The repertoire includes some 100,000 distinct CDR3 sequences, more than 55% of them detected once, and roughly 19% sits in the top ten. The sample was distant non-tumor lung tissue. These TCRs come from a man aged 30-40 years with non-small cell lung cancer.

This clonotype was counted a few times. Just one base apart from a much larger clone, this may be a read error. The J gene is TRBJ2-3, the V gene TRBV5-1, with D perhaps TRBD1 or TRBD2 (5 bases each). The ends were cut back, 3 bases at V and 2 bases at J, with 16 bases in the middle. From germline, CDR1 is SGHRS and CDR2 YFSETQ. This CDR3 is built from 16 residues. CDR3 coding DNA: TGCGCCAGCAGCTCATGGGAGTGGGACCTCACAGATACGCAGTATTTT. It yields the protein CASSSWEWDLTDTQYF.

Turning to this clonotype: A read error may be the cause here, since a much bigger clone is one base away. J is TRBJ2-5 and V is TRBV2; maybe TRBD1 (6 bases). The CDR3 consists of 13 residues. The ends were cut back, 8 bases at V and 1 base at J, with 11 bases in the middle. Germline CDR1 SNHLY, CDR2 FYNNEI. This chain's CDR3 is CASPRDIQETQYF. For the CDR3, the DNA is TGTGCCAGCCCGAGGGACATCCAAGAGACCCAGTACTTC.

In this sample, this clonotype turned up many times. The rearrangement joins TRBV4-2 to TRBJ2-3, with 10 bases matching TRBD2. The length of the CDR3 is 16 residues. The V segment lost 0 bases and the J segment 1 base; nucleotides outside the gene matches: 1. Looked up from germline, CDR1 is LGHNA and CDR2 is YNFKEQ. The CDR3 DNA sequence: TGTGCCAGCAGCCAAGATCTAGCGGGGGGCACAGATACGCAGTATTTT. It yields the protein CASSQDLAGGTDTQYF.

A remark on this clonotype: One base away lies a much larger clone, so this may be a sequencing read error. The chain joins TRBV6-6 to TRBJ2-1; possibly TRBD2 for D (5 bases). V was pared by 3 bases and J by 13 bases, with 13 bases between. The CDR3 length is 12 residues. Germline CDR1 and CDR2: MNHNY and SVGAGI (reference sequence). This CDR3 is CASSYQDGNQFF. CDR3 DNA sequence: TGTGCCAGCAGTTATCAGGACGGGAATCAGTTCTTC.

For this clonotype: Likely a read error: the CDR3 ends without its conserved phenylalanine or tryptophan. The DNA is omitted, as the CDR3 cannot be located on it reliably, and the CDR3 follows TCRdb's listing. CDR3 region: CASSQDGLSNQPQHL. The rearrangement links TRBV4-1 to TRBJ1-5. Germline V CDR1 and CDR2: MGHRA, YSYEKL. 15 amino acids form the CDR3, both terminal residues included.

This clonotype was detected only once. The missing conserved phenylalanine or tryptophan at the end of this CDR3 makes a read error likely. The chain joins TRBV20-1 to TRBJ2-6; weak D call: TRBD2 (6 bases). The CDR3 loop spans 15 amino acids. Germline CDR1 DFQATT, CDR2 SNEGSKA (reference sequence). Here the CDR3 reads CSARVGGPGANVLTI. The CDR3 DNA reads TGCAGTGCGAGGGTAGGAGGGCCTGGGGCTAACGTCCTGACTATC.

The V and J genes are TRBV20-1 and TRBJ2-1; 7 bases map to TRBD2. Losses at the gene ends were 5 bases for V and 6 bases for J; bases not matched to a gene: 7. The CDR3 totals 13 residues. Germline V lookup: CDR1 DFQATT, CDR2 SNEGSKA (reference sequence). The CDR3 coding sequence is TGCAGTGCTCCGGGACTAACCAGCAATGAGCAGTTCTTC. It is translated as CSAPGLTSNEQFF.

This clonotype was counted a few times. A much more abundant neighbour one base away suggests this may be a read error. This chain connects TRBV20-1 to TRBJ2-7, with D maybe TRBD2 (5 bases). Trimming pared 6 bases from V and 5 bases from J, leaving 17 bases between. CDR1 and CDR2 from the germline V gene are DFQATT and SNEGSKA (reference sequence). This CDR3 region has 13 residues. The CDR3 nucleotides read TGCAGTGCCGAAACCGGGCTTAGCGACGAGCAGTACTTC. Protein: CSAETGLSDEQYF.

For this clonotype: A junction boundary mismatches the germline segment, possibly from a read error. This sequence joins TRBV6-5 and TRBJ2-2; possible D gene TRBD1, 6 bases. CDR1 and CDR2 (germline): MNHEY, SVGAGI. This CDR3 is 13 amino acids long. This chain's CDR3 is CASSYRETREPFF. In DNA, the CDR3 is TGTGCCAGCAGCTACAGGGAGACCAGGGAGCCGTTTTTT.

Comments on this clonotype: A clone one base away is much larger, so this may be a read error. The rearrangement uses TRBV6-2 or TRBV6-3 and TRBJ2-1; 9 nucleotides align to TRBD1. The V gene's germline CDR1 is MNHEY and CDR2 SVGEGT. Trimming took 8 bases from V and 6 from J; bases not matched to a gene: 8. The length of the CDR3 is 14 residues. The CDR3 bases are TGTGCCAGCCTTACCGGGACAGGGCTCAATGAGCAGTTCTTC. As protein: CASLTGTGLNEQFF.

As concerns this clonotype: The junction departs from the called germline gene at one end, perhaps through a read error. The genes are TRBV6-5 and TRBJ2-1; D gene uncertain. The germline CDR1 and CDR2 sequences are MNHEY and SVGAGI. The CDR3 contains 11 residues. The CDR3 reads CASQSYNEQCF. The CDR3 DNA reads TGTGCCAGTCAATCCTACAATGAGCAGTGCTTC.

Details on this clonotype: Relative to the germline gene, one junction end is altered; a read error may explain this. The chain uses TRBV20-1 and TRBJ1-4; tentative D call: TRBD1 (6 bases). The CDR3 runs to 14 residues. The germline V gene encodes CDR1 DFQATT and CDR2 SNEGSKA (reference sequence). CDR3 region: CGARTQGGPEKLFF. The CDR3 nucleotides read TGTGGTGCTAGAACACAGGGTGGCCCCGAAAAACTGTTTTTT.

V is TRBV11-1 and J is TRBJ2-7; D may be TRBD1 (6 bases). CDR1 is SGHAT, CDR2 FQDESV, per germline (reference sequence). The CDR3 totals 15 residues. V lost 4 bases to trimming and J lost 3 bases, with 16 bases between them. CDR3 coding DNA: TGTGCCAGCAGCTCAACAGGGCGATTTGGCTACGAGCAGTACTTC. It encodes CASSSTGRFGYEQYF.

The chain has TRBV20-1 and TRBJ2-5; D not resolved. The CDR3 is 11 residues long. CDR1 DFQATT and CDR2 SNEGSKA come from the germline V gene (reference sequence). CDR3 sequence reads: CGGAPEETQYF. Written as DNA, the CDR3 is TGCGGTGGCGCCCCAGAAGAGACCCAGTACTTC.

Turning to this clonotype: A junction boundary mismatches the germline segment, possibly from a read error. The rearrangement joins TRBV29-1 to TRBJ2-7; 8 nucleotides align to TRBD2. The germline V gene has CDR1 SQVTM and CDR2 ANQGSEA. The CDR3 has 14 amino acids. CDR3 sequence (DNA): TGCAGCGTTGGTGGCGGGACTAGTTCCTACGACCAGTACTTC. It codes for CSVGGGTSSYDQYF.

In this sample, this clonotype turned up many times. This chain uses TRBV10-1 with TRBJ2-3, with a weak D call TRBD1 (5 bases). CDR1 and CDR2 from the germline V gene are WNHNN and SYGVQD (reference sequence). Trimming left V 0 bases short and J 1 base short, with 5 bases between. The CDR3 is made up of 14 amino acids. The CDR3 sequence: CASSESRGTDTQYF. The CDR3 DNA reads TGCGCCAGCAGTGAGTCCAGGGGCACAGATACGCAGTATTTT.

Comment on this clonotype: One end of the junction is discordant with germline, which a read error may explain. The chain has TRBV10-3 and TRBJ1-2, with no clear D. This CDR3 region has 14 residues. The germline CDR1 and CDR2 sequences are ENHRY and SYGVKD. CDR3 nucleotides: TGTGTCATCGGTGAGGGTGGTCTTATTCATGGCTACACCTTC. Translating it yields CVIGEGGLIHGYTF.

As for this clonotype: A much bigger clone sits one base away, suggesting this may be a read error. V gene TRBV20-1 combines with J gene TRBJ1-1, with no clear D. CDR1 DFQATT and CDR2 SNEGSKA come from the germline V gene (reference sequence). The CDR3 runs to 13 residues. The CDR3 loop reads CSASLGMNTEASF. The CDR3 bases are TGCAGTGCTAGTCTGGGCATGAACACTGAAGCTTCCTTT.

With respect to this clonotype: Just one base apart from a much larger clone, this may be a read error. The rearrangement uses TRBV7-9 and TRBJ2-1; 9 bases are a match to TRBD1. CDR3 length: 13 amino acids. The V and J ends lost 10 bases and 4 bases, in that order; junction bases with no gene match: 5. Germline V gene sequence: CDR1 SEHNR, CDR2 FQNEAQ (reference sequence). DNA for the CDR3: TGTGCCAACAGGGGGCGGGGATACAATGAGCAGTTCTTC. Its translation is CANRGRGYNEQFF.